The 24 T cell receptor beta chains below all came from one sample that was sequenced in a study of shared clonotypes between healthy human individuals. TCRdb's table, derived via immunoSEQ multiplex PCR, lists solely in-frame clones and lacks some. The data show hundreds of thousands of clones, 73% seen once. Sample: memory CD4+ T cells sorted from blood. Noted subset: CD45RA-negative fraction. The origin of the receptors is a woman aged 30 to 39 in good health.

The V gene is TRBV7-9, the J gene TRBJ2-7; the D call may be TRBD1 or TRBD2 (5 bases each). CDR3 size: 13 residues. The germline gives CDR1 SEHNR, CDR2 FQNEAQ (reference sequence). Trimming removed 5 bases at V and 4 bases at J, with 12 bases between. The CDR3, as DNA: TGTGCCAGCAGCGGACGGGACGGTTACGAGCAGTACTTC. It is translated as CASSGRDGYEQYF.

The CDR3 DNA reads as TGTGCCAGCAATGTAGCATTGGGTGAGCAGTTCTTC. As protein: CASNVALGEQFF. J is TRBJ2-1 and V is TRBV28; D gene unclear. The germline CDR1 and CDR2 sequences are MDHEN and SYDVKM. CDR3 size: 12 residues. Between the trimmed V and J ends, which lost 7 bases and 9 bases, there was a span of 13 bases.

DNA for the CDR3: TGCAGCGGGGGGAGGGAGTTACAGGAGCAGTACTTC. This sequence encodes CSGGRELQEQYF. V and J are TRBV29-1 and TRBJ2-7, with 7 bases matching TRBD2. CDR3 length: 12 amino acids. Trimming took 7 bases from V and 7 from J; bases not matched to a gene: 10. The V gene's germline CDR1 is SQVTM and CDR2 ANQGSEA.

The sample holds a few counts of this clone. The V call is TRBV18, the J call TRBJ2-5, with D unclear. Germline assignment: CDR1 KGHSH and CDR2 LQKENI. The ends were cut back, 2 bases at V and 3 bases at J, with 10 bases in the middle. The CDR3 runs to 14 residues. CDR3: CASSPAAAEETQYF. CDR3 DNA: TGTGCCAGCTCACCAGCAGCCGCGGAAGAGACCCAGTACTTC.

V is TRBV11-2 and J is TRBJ1-2; the match to TRBD1 covers 8 bases. The CDR3 is 14 amino acids. From germline, CDR1 is SGHAT and CDR2 FQNNGV. V gave up 1 base and J gave up 4 bases; unmatched junction bases: 2. CDR3 sequence: CASSLVQGAYGYTF. The CDR3, as DNA: TGTGCCAGCAGCTTAGTTCAGGGGGCCTATGGCTACACCTTC.

V and J are TRBV5-1 and TRBJ2-1; TRBD2 agrees at 11 bases. The CDR3 sequence is 15 residues long. V dropped 7 bases and J dropped 6; count of bases not matched to a gene: 9. Germline V lookup: CDR1 SGHRS, CDR2 YFSETQ. For the CDR3, the DNA is TGCGCCAGCCGCCCGGGACTAGCGGCCGGCAATGAGCAGTTCTTC. Translation gives CASRPGLAAGNEQFF.

V usage is TRBV6-1 and J usage is TRBJ2-2; D ambiguous. CDR3 length equals 15 residues. Germline CDR1 is MNHNS and CDR2 is SASEGT. V was cut by 3 bases and J by 8 bases, with 16 bases left in between. DNA for the CDR3: TGTGCCAGCAGTGAGATCGCAGGAGTTTTAGGGGAGCTGTTTTTT. The encoded protein is CASSEIAGVLGELFF.

This clone was recorded many times. The chain recombines TRBV28 with TRBJ1-2; no definite D call. The CDR3 covers 13 residues. CDR1 and CDR2 (germline): MDHEN, SYDVKM. V was pared by 4 bases and J by 2 bases, with 8 bases between. In DNA form, the CDR3 reads TGTGCCAGCAGTTCGGACTACAACTATGGCTACACCTTC. Protein: CASSSDYNYGYTF.

The chain combines TRBV7-2 with TRBJ2-7; TRBD2 matches 14 bases. The trim removed 0 bases at V and 7 bases at J, leaving 5 bases unmatched. This CDR3 region has 16 residues. The germline V gene encodes CDR1 SGHTA and CDR2 FQGNSA. CDR3 DNA: TGTGCCAGCAGCTTAGCGGGACTAGCGGGAGCTGGTGAGCAGTACTTC. It encodes CASSLAGLAGAGEQYF.

This clone was observed many times. The same CDR3 also results from other DNA sequences found in this sample. This rearrangement joins TRBV5-1 to TRBJ1-2; maybe TRBD1 (5 bases). Trimming left V 0 bases short and J 4 bases short, with 13 bases between. Germline V gene data show CDR1 as SGHRS and CDR2 as YFSETQ. CDR3 length: 15 amino acids. CDR3 in amino acids: CASSLALSGPYGYTF. The CDR3 bases are TGCGCCAGCAGCTTGGCACTCTCGGGGCCCTATGGCTACACCTTC.

Note on this clone: Additional DNA sequences in this sample encode the identical CDR3. The CDR3 bases are TGCGCCAGCAGCTTGGGAACAGGGGGAACTGAAGCTTTCTTT. The encoded protein is CASSLGTGGTEAFF. The chain joins TRBV5-1 to TRBJ1-1; TRBD1 matches at 8 bases. V shed 0 bases and J 5 bases; nucleotides not matched to a gene: 3. This CDR3 spans 14 amino acids. The germline V gene has CDR1 SGHRS and CDR2 YFSETQ.

The chain links TRBV19 to TRBJ2-2, with TRBD2 matching over 8 bases. Germline V gene lookup returns CDR1 LNHDA and CDR2 SQIVND (reference sequence). The V and J ends lost 4 bases and 6 bases, in that order; junction bases with no gene match: 7. The CDR3 length is 15 residues. The CDR3 nucleotides are TGTGCCAGTAGTAACCGGGAGGGCCTCGCCGGGGAGCTGTTTTTT. Translated: CASSNREGLAGELFF.

This clone occurred once. This chain connects TRBV4-1 to TRBJ2-7, with D perhaps TRBD1 or TRBD2 (5 bases each). Germline CDR1 and CDR2: MGHRA and YSYEKL. This CDR3 has 16 residues. Trimming removed 1 base from V and 3 bases from J, with 16 bases in between. The CDR3 DNA sequence: TGCGCCAGCAGCCAAGGTCTTCTATGGGACCTCTACGAGCAGTACTTC. Translation: CASSQGLLWDLYEQYF.

V is TRBV4-1 and J is TRBJ2-7, with 10 bases matching TRBD1. With 4 bases clipped from V and 3 bases from J, the junction kept 12 bases outside the gene matches. The CDR3 is 17 amino acids. The V gene's germline CDR1 is MGHRA and CDR2 YSYEKL. The CDR3 spells CASSRTVGTGDLYEQYF. The CDR3 bases are TGCGCCAGCAGCCGAACGGTAGGGACAGGGGACCTCTACGAGCAGTACTTC.

The chain employs TRBV21-1 and TRBJ1-5. TRBV21-1 represents a pseudogene. The CDR3 loop spans 15 amino acids. The CDR3 region has the DNA TGTGCCAGCAGCAAAGGTATTTTGGGGAATCAGCCCCAGCATTTT. Its translation: CASSKGILGNQPQHF.

This chain uses TRBV18 with TRBJ2-7; TRBD2 matches at 11 bases. The CDR3 runs 15 residues. V lost 2 bases, J lost 5 bases, and 5 bases stayed unmatched. Per germline, CDR1 KGHSH and CDR2 LQKENI. CDR3 sequence (DNA): TGTGCCAGCTCACCAGGTAGCGGGAGGGTCGACGAGCAGTACTTC. Translation gives CASSPGSGRVDEQYF.

This clone was observed at least ten times. The chain has TRBV19 and TRBJ1-5; D call uncertain. Trimming took 3 bases from V and 0 from J, leaving 9 bases between them. CDR1 is LNHDA, CDR2 SQIVND, per germline (reference sequence). This CDR3 region has 15 residues. The chain's CDR3 is CASSISGDSNQPQHF. CDR3 DNA sequence: TGTGCCAGTAGTATCTCGGGTGATAGCAATCAGCCCCAGCATTTT.

The V and J genes are TRBV28 and TRBJ2-7, with D perhaps TRBD1 (6 bases). V lost 7 bases to trimming and J lost 4 bases, with 17 bases between them. The CDR3 contains 14 residues. CDR1 is MDHEN, CDR2 SYDVKM, per germline. The CDR3 here is CASKDRWLKYEQYF. CDR3 sequence (DNA): TGTGCCAGCAAAGACAGGTGGTTGAAGTACGAGCAGTACTTC.

This clone was counted between two and nine times. V is TRBV29-1 and J is TRBJ2-5, with TRBD1 identical over 10 bases. The CDR3 contains 16 residues. The V gene's germline CDR1 is SQVTM and CDR2 ANQGSEA. Trimming took 5 bases from V and 2 from J; bases not matched to a gene: 11. The CDR3 loop reads CSVSRDRGVWQETQYF. The CDR3 bases are TGCAGCGTTTCCCGGGACAGGGGCGTGTGGCAAGAGACCCAGTACTTC.

This clone was detected only a few times. The chain has TRBV15 and TRBJ2-1; D is undetermined. This CDR3 region has 14 residues. Germline V gene lookup returns CDR1 LNHNV and CDR2 YYDKDF (reference sequence). Trimming removed 0 bases from V and 5 bases from J, with 8 bases in between. The CDR3 region is CATSRDRLDNEQFF. CDR3 in DNA: TGTGCCACCAGCAGAGATCGGCTTGACAATGAGCAGTTCTTC.

The DNA of the CDR3 is TGTGCCAGCAGCTTTATGGGACTAGCGGGAGTCGGGGAGCTGTTTTTT. It codes for CASSFMGLAGVGELFF. The J gene is TRBJ2-2, the V gene TRBV7-2, with 14 bases identical to TRBD2. The CDR3 sequence is 16 residues long. CDR1 SGHTA and CDR2 FQGNSA come from the germline V gene. V shed 3 bases and J 7 bases; nucleotides not matched to a gene: 4.

This chain links TRBV7-7 with TRBJ2-5, with D possibly being TRBD2 (5 bases). The V gene lost 4 bases and the J gene lost 3 bases, with 12 bases spanning the gap. In germline, CDR1 is SSHAT, CDR2 FNYEAQ (reference sequence). The CDR3 sequence is 14 residues long. CDR3 DNA sequence: TGTGCCAGCAGCTCATACGGGGTCGAAGAGACCCAGTACTTC. Protein sequence: CASSSYGVEETQYF.

The chain links TRBV4-1 to TRBJ2-3; TRBD2 might be the D (5 bases). This CDR3 is 18 amino acids long. Between the trimmed V and J ends, which lost 3 bases and 3 bases, there was a span of 22 bases. The germline CDR1 and CDR2 sequences are MGHRA and YSYEKL. The CDR3 DNA reads as TGCGCCAGCAGCCAGCCGGTGGGTTTAGGAGGTTATACAGATACGCAGTATTTT. Amino acid sequence: CASSQPVGLGGYTDTQYF.

The chain uses TRBV27 and TRBJ1-2, with D tentatively TRBD1 (6 bases). Trimming shortened V by 6 bases and J by 4 bases, and 18 bases separated the two germline ends. CDR3 length equals 15 residues. In germline, CDR1 is MNHEY, CDR2 SMNVEV (reference sequence). The CDR3 spells CASSDGQGLFYGYTF. CDR3 sequence (DNA): TGTGCCAGCAGCGACGGGCAGGGGCTGTTCTATGGCTACACCTTC.